This entry is about one T cell receptor beta chain. This clone came up once. Its recognized antigen is unknown. Within one base of it there is no much larger clone, and no base qualities were kept. These data are taken from a study of blood T cell repertoires in COVID-19 (dated by TCRdb to the early 2020s). Study-wide context: Samples covering the acute and convalescent phases of COVID-19 were provided by collaborators in the United States, Italy and Spain. The sample metadata nearly always contained a de-identified subject ID, COVID-19 status, age in years and sex. Where available, HLA class I and class II types were taken from metadata supplied by the sample provider and were not determined by assay-based typing. Subjects who had been exposed to COVID-19, were actively infected with it, or had recovered from it provided the deeply sampled blood TCRbeta repertoires that made up the dataset. The samples were drawn from two sources: the first 160 participants of the ongoing ImmuneRACE study, and 1,254 subjects contributed by 6 global collaborators. A freely available public database, intended as a resource for researchers studying the immune response to SARS-CoV-2, is where the repertoires were released. The material from the prospective study consisted of cDNA or gDNA derived from T cells, B-cell-depleted T cells, or PBMCs. Paper-wide results and their limitations: The quantity of clinical and demographic metadata differed by source and by participant and was supplied without curation.

TCRbeta CDR3 regions were amplified from genomic DNA using the immunoSEQ Assay, a bias-controlled multiplex PCR. Per the authors' processing: Within the assay, amplification of reference gene primers was used to estimate how many nucleated cells each sample contained. To quantify the absolute abundance of each unique TCRbeta CDR3 rearrangement, sequence reads were collapsed and filtered. For each sample, productive Simpson clonality was calculated by taking the square root of Simpson's diversity index across productive rearrangements. In its TCRdb copy, this immuneACCESS table keeps in-frame sequences only and misses some clones. Where compared with another copy, unresolved V genes explain less than half of these, and the others have no known cause. That table is the source of V, J and clone size, and D and trimming were worked out from the DNA. The sample includes some 25,000 clones, with roughly nine tenths observed a single time. 9.7% of the sample belongs to the ten largest clones.

V gives up 4 bases and J gives up 2 bases, and the segment between their germline ends measures 15 bases. CDR1 and CDR2, looked up from the germline V gene, are SGHAT and FQNNGV. The CDR3, cysteine through phenylalanine, is 15 amino acids long. Only the CDR3 region is kept as DNA, spanning 45 bases read in frame from base 1. Collaborating institutions collected whole blood in K2EDTA tubes following their own protocols. For TCRbeta analysis, collaborator samples were shipped as frozen whole blood, as isolated PBMCs, or as DNA extracted from either sample type. The rearrangement joined TRBV11-2 to TRBJ2-7; TRBD1 is possibly the D segment (5 matching bases). This sequence was found in a man aged 65 to 79 with acute or convalescent COVID-19. Sequenced sample: peripheral blood. The encoded CDR3 is CASSYVRGTAYEQYF. The DNA sequence reads TGTGCCAGCAGCTACGTTAGGGGAACCGCCTACGAGCAGTACTTC.